This is a list of T cell receptor beta chains from one sample in a study of blood T cell repertoires in COVID-19. Profiled with immunoSEQ multiplex PCR; TCRdb holds only in-frame clones, not every one. The sample consists of 260,000 or so clones, over 75% of them appearing once. Sequencing used PBMCs or T cells enriched from blood (not recorded which). These receptors all come from a man aged 18 to 35 who had recovered from COVID-19. The CDR3 runs from the conserved cysteine through the conserved F or W. Where a row states a size, it is once, few, many or the class of an expanded clone; other rows omit it.

v_call clone_size cdr3_aa
TRBV15 few CATSRVSGNYGYTF
TRBV5-6 - CASSLQGVGGYTF
TRBV7-9 - CASSLWANTEAFF
TRBV3-1/TRBV3-2 - CASSRDLRGGKDTQYF
TRBV9 - CASRSSQGANSPLHF
TRBV4-1 - CASSQEGRGNQPQHF
TRBV10-3 - CAINPGQQNTEAFF
TRBV9 once CASSPGGGAMNTEAFF
TRBV27 - CASSFQVLTGELFF
TRBV18 - CASSHWAGTGQNYGYTF
TRBV27 - CASSNMIGGAPIHGYTF
TRBV3-1/TRBV3-2 - CASSQGQVNSPLHF
TRBV18 - CASSTGGAIANYGYTF
TRBV19 - CASSRGRSGNTIYF
TRBV3-1/TRBV3-2 - CASSHRARGRNTIYF
TRBV14 - CASSQGAPSRF
TRBV27 once CASTLGTKTTDTQYF
TRBV5-1 - CASSDSFNSGNTIYF
TRBV4-1 few CASSQVEQLNEKLFF
TRBV13 once CASSSGTGGDEQFF
TRBV7-3 once CASSLGDRVFF
TRBV6-5 - CASSLTDTGGYEQYF
TRBV10-1 - CASSADRASGNTIYF
TRBV7-9 - CASSMGHAKTQYF
TRBV30 - CACQVNTEAFF
TRBV5-1 - CASSLDGTTGTEAFF
TRBV7-2 - CASSLQGQSGYTF
TRBV6-1 - CASSDSGTFENEQFF
TRBV3-1/TRBV3-2 - CASSPGTYTYEQYF
TRBV13 - CASSRQLAGEETQYF
TRBV10-1 - CASSESDGRADTQYF
TRBV18 - CASSPTGQGAPYEQYF
TRBV5-1 - CASSFPDRDAREAFF
TRBV11-2 - CASSRLRGLQETQYF
TRBV12-3/TRBV12-4 - CASSPSSYEQYF
TRBV6-5 - CASRRVAGGPTQYF
TRBV30 - CAWRAGTRDRFYEQYF
TRBV5-1 - CASRPTGVNTDTQYF
TRBV21-1 - CASSKGARQGKSSYEQYF
TRBV14 - CASSQDRGANYGYTF
TRBV10-3 - CAISPAGEAGYGYTF
TRBV5-1 once CASSLEQGNSPLHF
TRBV6-5 - CASSYVEGSNTEAFF
TRBV10-2 - CASSGGTGGGGYTF
TRBV6-5 few CASSATSSPVYEQYF
TRBV27 - CASSSHRGQETQYF
TRBV5-1 - CASSFGQGIHNEQFF
TRBV3-1/TRBV3-2 - CASSDLGADTQYF
TRBV6-5 - CASSYGQGARYTQYF
TRBV27 once CASSARPSGRLYTGELFF